This T cell receptor beta chain was captured in a study of blood T cells in healthy people across ages. Broader study findings: Naive CD4+ cells and diversity were both higher in long-lived donors than in aged donors. TCR beta diversity correlated strongly with naive T cell percentage.

Remarks on this clonotype: The antigen remains unidentified.

With a J-beta primer mix and a sample-barcoded 5' primer, a second PCR ran about 7 to 12 cycles. Each TCR beta cDNA got a 12-nucleotide random molecular identifier. One entry per CDR3 protein results from TCRdb running MiXCR on the 5' RACE reads. The table shows about 570,000 distinct CDR3 sequences, with about 28% occurring only once. The CDR3 extends over 13 amino acids. Germline V gene sequence: CDR1 SEHNR, CDR2 FQNEAQ (reference sequence). V lost 5 bases and J lost 0, with 7 bases in between. The same specimen was also included in a second study, on T cells of mothers and their children. As that report states: The authors identified no persistent microchimeric T cell clones.

This TCR was sampled from a boy aged 2-9 years in good health. Sequencing input: blood. The V and J genes are TRBV7-9 and TRBJ1-1; perhaps TRBD1 as D (5 bases). CDR3 amino acids: CASSTTVNTEAFF. Here the CDR3 DNA reads TGTGCCAGCAGCACGACAGTGAACACTGAAGCTTTCTTT.